This T cell receptor beta chain was found in a study of radiotherapy plus CTLA-4 blockade in lung cancer (dated by TCRdb to between 2017 and 2018). In terms of the full investigation: Objective responses were observed in approximately 17% of enrolled patients, and disease control was achieved in 30% to 40%.

The study tested focal radiation therapy combined with CTLA-4 blockade (ipilimumab) in patients with chemo-refractory metastatic non-small-cell lung cancer. On this clone itself: The clone's antigen remains unknown. No base quality values were provided; no much bigger clone lies one nucleotide off.

Library prep was done by the immunoSEQ multiplex PCR assay. TCRdb took over this immuneACCESS table, retaining in-frame rearrangements with V and J assigned. Such tables are incomplete; in checked studies, under half of the missing clones stem from an unresolved V gene, and the remainder is unexplained. Across this sample there are tens of thousands of clones, with approximately 79% seen only once. Roughly 3.2% of the sample belongs to the ten largest clones. What the study reported, not specific to this receptor: Early dynamic changes in blood T cell clones, together with increased serum interferon-beta after radiation, were reported as the strongest predictors of response. After treatment with radiotherapy and ipilimumab, TCR clones that originated in tumors expanded in peripheral blood.

From cysteine to phenylalanine, the CDR3 is 14 amino acids long. The retained sequence is limited to the CDR3, 42 bases, with the frame set at the first base. V lost 3 bases and J lost 8 bases; the stretch between them is 12 bases long. The germline V gene yields SGDLS for CDR1 and YYNGEE for CDR2. This specimen was peripheral blood, taken from a patient treated with radiotherapy plus ipilimumab. The receptor was isolated from a human donor with non-small cell lung cancer who had a partial response to radiotherapy plus ipilimumab. The V and J segments used are TRBV9 and TRBJ1-6; the D gene is possibly TRBD1, with 5 bases matching. The bases are TGTGCCAGCAGCGCACGCGGGGGGGATTCACCCCTCCACTTT. This is translated as CASSARGGDSPLHF.